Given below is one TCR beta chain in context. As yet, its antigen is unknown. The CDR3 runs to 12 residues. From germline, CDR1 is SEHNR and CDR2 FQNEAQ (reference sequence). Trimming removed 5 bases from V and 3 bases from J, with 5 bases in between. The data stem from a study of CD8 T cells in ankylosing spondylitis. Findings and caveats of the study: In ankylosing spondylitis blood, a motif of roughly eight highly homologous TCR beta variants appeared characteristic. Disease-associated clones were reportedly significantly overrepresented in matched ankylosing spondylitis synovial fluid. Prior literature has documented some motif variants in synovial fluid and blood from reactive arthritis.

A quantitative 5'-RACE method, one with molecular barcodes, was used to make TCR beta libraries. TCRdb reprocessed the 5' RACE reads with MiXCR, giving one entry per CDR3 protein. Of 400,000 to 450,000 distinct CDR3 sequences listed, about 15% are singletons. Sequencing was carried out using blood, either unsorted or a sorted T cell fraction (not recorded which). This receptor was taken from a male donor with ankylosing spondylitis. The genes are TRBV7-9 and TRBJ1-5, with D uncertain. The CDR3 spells CASSQPNQPQHF. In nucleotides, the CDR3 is TGTGCCAGCAGCCAGCCCAATCAGCCCCAGCATTTT.